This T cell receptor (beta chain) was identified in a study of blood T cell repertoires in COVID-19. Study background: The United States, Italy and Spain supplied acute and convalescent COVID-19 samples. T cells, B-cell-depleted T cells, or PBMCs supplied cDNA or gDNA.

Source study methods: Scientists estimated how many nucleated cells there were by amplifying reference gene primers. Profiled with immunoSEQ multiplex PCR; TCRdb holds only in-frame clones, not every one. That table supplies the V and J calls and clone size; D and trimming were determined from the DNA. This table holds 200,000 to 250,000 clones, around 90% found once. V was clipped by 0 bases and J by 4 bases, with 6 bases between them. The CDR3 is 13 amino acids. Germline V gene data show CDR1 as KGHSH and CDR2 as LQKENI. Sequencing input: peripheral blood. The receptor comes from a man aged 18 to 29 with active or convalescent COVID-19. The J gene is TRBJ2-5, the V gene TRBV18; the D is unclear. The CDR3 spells CASSPPSRETQYF. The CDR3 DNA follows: TGTGCCAGCTCACCACCTTCTAGAGAGACCCAGTACTTC. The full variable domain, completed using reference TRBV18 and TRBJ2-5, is NAGVMQNPRHLVRRRGQEARLRCSPMKGHSHVYWYRQLPEEGLKFMVYLQKENIIDESGMPKERFSAEFPKEGPSILRIQQVVRGDSAAYFCASSPPSRETQYFGPGTRLLVL.